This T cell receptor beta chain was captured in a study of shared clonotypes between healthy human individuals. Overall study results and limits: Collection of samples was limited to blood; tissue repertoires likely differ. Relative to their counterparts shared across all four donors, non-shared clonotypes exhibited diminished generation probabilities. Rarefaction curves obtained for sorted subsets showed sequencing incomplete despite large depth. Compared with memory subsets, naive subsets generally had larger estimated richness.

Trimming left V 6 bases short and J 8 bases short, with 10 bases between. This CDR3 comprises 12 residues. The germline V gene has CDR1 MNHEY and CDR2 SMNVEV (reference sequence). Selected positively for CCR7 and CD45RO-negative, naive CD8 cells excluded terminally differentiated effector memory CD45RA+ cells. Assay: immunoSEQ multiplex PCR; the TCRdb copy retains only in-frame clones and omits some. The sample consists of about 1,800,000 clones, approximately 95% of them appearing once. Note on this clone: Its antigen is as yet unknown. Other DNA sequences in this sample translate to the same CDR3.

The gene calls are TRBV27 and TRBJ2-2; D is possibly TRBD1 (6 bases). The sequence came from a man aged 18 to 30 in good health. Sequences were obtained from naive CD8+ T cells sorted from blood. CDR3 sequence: CASSLTGGELFF. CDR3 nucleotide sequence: TGTGCCAGCAGCCTGACAGGAGGGGAGCTGTTTTTT.